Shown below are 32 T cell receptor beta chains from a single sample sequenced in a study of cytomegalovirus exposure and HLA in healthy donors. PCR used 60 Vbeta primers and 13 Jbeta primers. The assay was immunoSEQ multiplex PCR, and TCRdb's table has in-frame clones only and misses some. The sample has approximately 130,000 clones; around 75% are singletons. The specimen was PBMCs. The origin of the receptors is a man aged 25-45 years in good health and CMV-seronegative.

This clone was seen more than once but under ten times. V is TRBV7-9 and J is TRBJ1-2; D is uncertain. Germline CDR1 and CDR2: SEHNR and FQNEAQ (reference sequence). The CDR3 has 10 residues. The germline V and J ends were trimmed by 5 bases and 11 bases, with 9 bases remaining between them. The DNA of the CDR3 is TGTGCCAGCAGCGAGATCCCATACACCTTC. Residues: CASSEIPYTF.

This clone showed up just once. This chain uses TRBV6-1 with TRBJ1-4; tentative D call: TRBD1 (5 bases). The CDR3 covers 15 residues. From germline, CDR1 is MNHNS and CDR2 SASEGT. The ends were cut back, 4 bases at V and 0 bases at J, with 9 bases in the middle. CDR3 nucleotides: TGTGCCAGCAGTGGACAGAGTGCAACTAATGAAAAACTGTTTTTT. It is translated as CASSGQSATNEKLFF.

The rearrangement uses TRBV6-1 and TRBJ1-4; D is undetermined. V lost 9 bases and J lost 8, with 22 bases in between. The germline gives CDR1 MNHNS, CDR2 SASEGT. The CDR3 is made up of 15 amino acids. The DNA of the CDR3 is TGTGCCAGAACCCCGGAGGCTGCGACTGGGGAAAAACTGTTTTTT. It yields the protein CARTPEAATGEKLFF.

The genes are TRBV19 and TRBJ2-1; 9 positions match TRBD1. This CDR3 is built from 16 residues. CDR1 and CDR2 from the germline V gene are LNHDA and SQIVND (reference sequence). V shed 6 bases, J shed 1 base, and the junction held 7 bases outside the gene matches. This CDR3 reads CASRPGQGISYNEQFF. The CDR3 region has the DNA TGTGCCAGTAGGCCCGGACAGGGGATTTCCTACAATGAGCAGTTCTTC.

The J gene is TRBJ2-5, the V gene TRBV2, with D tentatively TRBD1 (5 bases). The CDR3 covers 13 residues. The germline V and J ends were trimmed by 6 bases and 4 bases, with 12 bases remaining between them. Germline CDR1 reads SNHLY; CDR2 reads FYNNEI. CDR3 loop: CASRTRGTETQYF. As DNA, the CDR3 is TGTGCCAGCAGGACAAGGGGCACAGAGACCCAGTACTTC. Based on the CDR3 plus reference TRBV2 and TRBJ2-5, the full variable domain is EPEVTQTPSHQVTQMGQEVILRCVPISNHLYFYWYRQILGQKVEFLVSFYNNEISEKSEIFDDQFSVERPDGSNFTLKIRSTKLEDSAMYFCASRTRGTETQYFGPGTRLLVL.

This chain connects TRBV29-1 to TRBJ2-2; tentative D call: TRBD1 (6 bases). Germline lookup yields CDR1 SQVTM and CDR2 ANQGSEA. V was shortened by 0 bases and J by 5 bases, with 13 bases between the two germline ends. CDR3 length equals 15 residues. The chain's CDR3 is CSVEDFRGATGELFF. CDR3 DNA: TGCAGCGTTGAAGATTTCAGGGGCGCGACCGGGGAGCTGTTTTTT.

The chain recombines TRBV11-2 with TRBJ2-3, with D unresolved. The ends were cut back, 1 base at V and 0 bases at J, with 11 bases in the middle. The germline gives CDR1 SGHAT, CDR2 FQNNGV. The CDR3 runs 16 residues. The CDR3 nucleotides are TGTGCCAGCAGCTTAGGGGTGGGCTTTAGCACAGATACGCAGTATTTT. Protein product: CASSLGVGFSTDTQYF.

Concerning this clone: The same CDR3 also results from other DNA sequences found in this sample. The CDR3 DNA is TGCAGTGCTAGCGGCACAGATACGCAGTATTTT. Translated, it gives CSASGTDTQYF. V is TRBV20-1 and J is TRBJ2-3; D not resolved. Deletions cut 3 bases from V and 1 base from J, with 2 bases between. This CDR3 is built from 11 residues. Germline CDR1 is DFQATT and CDR2 is SNEGSKA (reference sequence).

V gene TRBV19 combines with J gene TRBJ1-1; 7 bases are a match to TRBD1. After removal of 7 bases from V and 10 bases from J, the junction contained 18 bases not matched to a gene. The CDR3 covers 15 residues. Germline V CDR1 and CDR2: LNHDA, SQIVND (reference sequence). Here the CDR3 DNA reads TGTGCCAGTACGTGGACCCTTCGGCCGGGACAGTCAGCTTTCTTT. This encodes CASTWTLRPGQSAFF.

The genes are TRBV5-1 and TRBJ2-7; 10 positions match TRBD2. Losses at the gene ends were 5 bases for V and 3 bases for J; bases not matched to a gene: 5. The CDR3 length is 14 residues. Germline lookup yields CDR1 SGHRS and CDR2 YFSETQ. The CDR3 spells CASRWTSGFYEQYF. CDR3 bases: TGCGCCAGCAGGTGGACTAGCGGATTCTACGAGCAGTACTTC. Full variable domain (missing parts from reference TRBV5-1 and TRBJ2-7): KAGVTQTPRYLIKTRGQQVTLSCSPISGHRSVSWYQQTPGQGLQFLFEYFSETQRNKGNFPGRFSGRQFSNSRSEMNVSTLELGDSALYLCASRWTSGFYEQYFGPGTRLTVT.

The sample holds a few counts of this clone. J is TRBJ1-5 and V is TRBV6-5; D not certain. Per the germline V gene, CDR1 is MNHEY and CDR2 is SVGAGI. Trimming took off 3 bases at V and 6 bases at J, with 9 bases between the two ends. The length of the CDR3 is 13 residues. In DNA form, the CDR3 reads TGTGCCAGCAGTTATGGCGGGGTTCAGCCCCAGCATTTT. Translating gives CASSYGGVQPQHF.

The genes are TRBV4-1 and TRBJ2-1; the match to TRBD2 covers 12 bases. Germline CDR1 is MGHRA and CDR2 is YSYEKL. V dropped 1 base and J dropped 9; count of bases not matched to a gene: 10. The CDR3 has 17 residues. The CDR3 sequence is CASSQGLAGVTSPEQFF. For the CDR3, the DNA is TGCGCCAGCAGCCAAGGACTAGCGGGAGTTACATCCCCTGAGCAGTTCTTC.

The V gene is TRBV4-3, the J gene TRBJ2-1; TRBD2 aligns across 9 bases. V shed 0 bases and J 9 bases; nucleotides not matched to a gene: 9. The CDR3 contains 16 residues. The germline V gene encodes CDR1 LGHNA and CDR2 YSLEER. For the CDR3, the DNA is TGCGCCAGCAGCCAAGATGGCGGCGGGGGGGCCGTTGAGCAGTTCTTC. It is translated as CASSQDGGGGAVEQFF.

The CDR3 DNA follows: TGCGCCAGCAGCCAAGATTTCATTCTAGCGGGACCCACAGATACGCAGTATTTT. Its protein is CASSQDFILAGPTDTQYF. The chain recombines TRBV4-3 with TRBJ2-3; 9 bases are shared with TRBD2. Trimming at V came to 0 bases and at J to 2 bases, leaving 9 bases not matched to a gene. CDR1 and CDR2 (germline): LGHNA, YSLEER. The CDR3 contains 18 residues.

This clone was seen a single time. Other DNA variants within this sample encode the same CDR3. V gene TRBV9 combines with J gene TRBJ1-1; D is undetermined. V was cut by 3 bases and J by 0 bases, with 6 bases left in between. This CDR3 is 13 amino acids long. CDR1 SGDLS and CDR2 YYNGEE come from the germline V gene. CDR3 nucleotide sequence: TGTGCCAGCAGCGGTGGAGTGAACACTGAAGCTTTCTTT. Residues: CASSGGVNTEAFF.

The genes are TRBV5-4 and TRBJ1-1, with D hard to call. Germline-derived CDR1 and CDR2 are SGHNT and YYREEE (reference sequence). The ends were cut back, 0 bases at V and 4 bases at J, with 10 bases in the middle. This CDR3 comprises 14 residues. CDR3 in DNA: TGTGCCAGCAGCTTGGGCGTGGAGGCCACTGAAGCTTTCTTT. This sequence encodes CASSLGVEATEAFF. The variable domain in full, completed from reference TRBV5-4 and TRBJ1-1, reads ETGVTQSPTHLIKTRGQQVTLRCSSQSGHNTVSWYQQALGQGPQFIFQYYREEENGRGNFPPRFSGLQFPNYSSELNVNALELDDSALYLCASSLGVEATEAFFGQGTRLTVV.

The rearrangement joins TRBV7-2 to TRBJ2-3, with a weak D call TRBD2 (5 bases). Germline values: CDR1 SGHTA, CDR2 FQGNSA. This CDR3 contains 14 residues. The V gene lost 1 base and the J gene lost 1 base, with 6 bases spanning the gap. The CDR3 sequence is CASSLDSGTDTQYF. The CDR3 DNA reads TGTGCCAGCAGCTTAGATAGCGGCACAGATACGCAGTATTTT.

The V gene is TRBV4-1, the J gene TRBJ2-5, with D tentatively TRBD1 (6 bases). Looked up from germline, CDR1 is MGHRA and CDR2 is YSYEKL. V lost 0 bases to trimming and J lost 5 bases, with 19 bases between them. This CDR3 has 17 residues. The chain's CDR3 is CASSQDLPPRGGETQYF. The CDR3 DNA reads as TGCGCCAGCAGCCAAGATCTCCCTCCCAGGGGTGGGGAGACCCAGTACTTC.

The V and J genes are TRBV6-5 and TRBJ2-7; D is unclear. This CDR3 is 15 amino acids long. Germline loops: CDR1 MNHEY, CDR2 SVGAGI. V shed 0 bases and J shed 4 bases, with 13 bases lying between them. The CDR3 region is CASSYSGQADYEQYF. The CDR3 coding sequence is TGTGCCAGCAGTTACTCGGGCCAGGCAGATTACGAGCAGTACTTC.

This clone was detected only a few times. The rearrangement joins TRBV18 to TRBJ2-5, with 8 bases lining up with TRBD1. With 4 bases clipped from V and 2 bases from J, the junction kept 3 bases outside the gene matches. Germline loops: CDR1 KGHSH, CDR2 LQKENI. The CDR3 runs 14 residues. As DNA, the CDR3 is TGTGCCAGCTCACGAAACAGGGGGCAAGAGACCCAGTACTTC. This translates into CASSRNRGQETQYF. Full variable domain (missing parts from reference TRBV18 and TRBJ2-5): NAGVMQNPRHLVRRRGQEARLRCSPMKGHSHVYWYRQLPEEGLKFMVYLQKENIIDESGMPKERFSAEFPKEGPSILRIQQVVRGDSAAYFCASSRNRGQETQYFGPGTRLLVL.

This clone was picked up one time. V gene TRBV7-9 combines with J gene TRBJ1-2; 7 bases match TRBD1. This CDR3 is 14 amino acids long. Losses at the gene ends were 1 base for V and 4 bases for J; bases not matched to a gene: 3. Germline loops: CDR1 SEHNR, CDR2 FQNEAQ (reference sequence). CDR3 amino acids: CASSLGGQIYGYTF. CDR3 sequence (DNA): TGTGCCAGCAGCTTAGGGGGACAGATCTATGGCTACACCTTC.

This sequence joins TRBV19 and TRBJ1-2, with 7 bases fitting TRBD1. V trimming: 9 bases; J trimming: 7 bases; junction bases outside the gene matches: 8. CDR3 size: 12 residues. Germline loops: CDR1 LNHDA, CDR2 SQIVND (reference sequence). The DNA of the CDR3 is TGTGCCAGCACCCGGGACAGCAGTGGCTACACCTTC. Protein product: CASTRDSSGYTF.

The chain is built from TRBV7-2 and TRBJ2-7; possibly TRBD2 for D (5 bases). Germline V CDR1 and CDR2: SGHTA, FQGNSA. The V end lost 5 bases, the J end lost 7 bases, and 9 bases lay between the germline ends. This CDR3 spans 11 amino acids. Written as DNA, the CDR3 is TGTGCCAGCAGCGGAGGACCAGAGCAGTACTTC. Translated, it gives CASSGGPEQYF. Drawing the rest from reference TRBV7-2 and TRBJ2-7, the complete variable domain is GAGVSQSPSNKVTEKGKDVELRCDPISGHTALYWYRQSLGQGLEFLIYFQGNSAPDKSGLPSDRFSAERTGGSVSTLTIQRTQQEDSAVYLCASSGGPEQYFGPGTRLTVT.

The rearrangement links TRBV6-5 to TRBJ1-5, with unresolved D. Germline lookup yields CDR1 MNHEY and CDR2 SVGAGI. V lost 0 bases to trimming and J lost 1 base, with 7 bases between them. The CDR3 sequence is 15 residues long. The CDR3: CASSYSWQSNQPQHF. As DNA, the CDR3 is TGTGCCAGCAGTTACTCGTGGCAGAGCAATCAGCCCCAGCATTTT.

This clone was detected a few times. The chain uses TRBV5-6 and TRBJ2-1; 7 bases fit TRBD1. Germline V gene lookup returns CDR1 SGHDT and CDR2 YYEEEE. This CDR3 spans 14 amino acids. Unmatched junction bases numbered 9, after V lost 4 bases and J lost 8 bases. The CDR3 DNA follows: TGTGCCAGCAGCGATGGGACAGCCTGGGATGAGCAGTTCTTC. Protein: CASSDGTAWDEQFF.

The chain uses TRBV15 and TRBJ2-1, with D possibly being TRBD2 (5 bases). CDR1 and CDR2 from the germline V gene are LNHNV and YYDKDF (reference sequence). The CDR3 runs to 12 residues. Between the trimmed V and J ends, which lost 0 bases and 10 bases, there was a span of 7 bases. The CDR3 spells CATSRDRREQFF. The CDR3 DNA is TGTGCCACCAGCAGAGATCGGAGGGAGCAGTTCTTC.

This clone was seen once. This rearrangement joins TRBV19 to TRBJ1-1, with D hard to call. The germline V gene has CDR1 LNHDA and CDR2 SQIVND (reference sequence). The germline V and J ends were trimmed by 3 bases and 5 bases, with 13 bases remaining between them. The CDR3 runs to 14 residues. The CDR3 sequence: CASSISRWLTEAFF. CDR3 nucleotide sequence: TGTGCCAGTAGTATTAGTCGGTGGTTAACTGAAGCTTTCTTT. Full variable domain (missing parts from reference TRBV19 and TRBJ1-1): DGGITQSPKYLFRKEGQNVTLSCEQNLNHDAMYWYRQDPGQGLRLIYYSQIVNDFQKGDIAEGYSVSREKKESFPLTVTSAQKNPTAFYLCASSISRWLTEAFFGQGTRLTVV.

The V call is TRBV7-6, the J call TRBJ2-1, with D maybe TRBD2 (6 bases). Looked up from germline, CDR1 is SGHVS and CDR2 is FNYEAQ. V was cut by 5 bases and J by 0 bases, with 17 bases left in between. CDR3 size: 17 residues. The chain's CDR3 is CASSQKGGAFSYNEQFF. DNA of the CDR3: TGTGCCAGCAGCCAGAAGGGCGGGGCCTTCTCCTACAATGAGCAGTTCTTC.

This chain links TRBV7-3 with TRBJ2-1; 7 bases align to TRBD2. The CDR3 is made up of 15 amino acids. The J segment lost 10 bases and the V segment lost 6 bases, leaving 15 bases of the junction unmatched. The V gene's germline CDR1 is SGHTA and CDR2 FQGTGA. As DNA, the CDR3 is TGTGCCAGCAGAATCACTGGGGGGGTGGAAAAGGAGCAGTTCTTC. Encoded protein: CASRITGGVEKEQFF.

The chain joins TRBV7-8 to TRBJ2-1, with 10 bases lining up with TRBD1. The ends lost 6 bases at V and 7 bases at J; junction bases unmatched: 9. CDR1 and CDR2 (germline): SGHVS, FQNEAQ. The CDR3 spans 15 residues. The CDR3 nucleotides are TGTGCCAGCAGATCTAGGACAGGGGGGTCTAATGAGCAGTTCTTC. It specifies CASRSRTGGSNEQFF.

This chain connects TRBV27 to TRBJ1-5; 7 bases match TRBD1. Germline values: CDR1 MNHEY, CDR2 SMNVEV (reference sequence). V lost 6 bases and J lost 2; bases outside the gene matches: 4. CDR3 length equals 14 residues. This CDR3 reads CASSLDRGNQPQHF. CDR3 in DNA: TGTGCCAGCAGCCTCGACAGGGGCAATCAGCCCCAGCATTTT.

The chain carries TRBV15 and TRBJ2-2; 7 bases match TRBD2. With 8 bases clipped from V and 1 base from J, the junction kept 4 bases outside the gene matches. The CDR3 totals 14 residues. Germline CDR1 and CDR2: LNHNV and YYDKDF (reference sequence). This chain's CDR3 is CATSQRENTGELFF. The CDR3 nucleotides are TGTGCCACCTCCCAGCGGGAGAACACCGGGGAGCTGTTTTTT.